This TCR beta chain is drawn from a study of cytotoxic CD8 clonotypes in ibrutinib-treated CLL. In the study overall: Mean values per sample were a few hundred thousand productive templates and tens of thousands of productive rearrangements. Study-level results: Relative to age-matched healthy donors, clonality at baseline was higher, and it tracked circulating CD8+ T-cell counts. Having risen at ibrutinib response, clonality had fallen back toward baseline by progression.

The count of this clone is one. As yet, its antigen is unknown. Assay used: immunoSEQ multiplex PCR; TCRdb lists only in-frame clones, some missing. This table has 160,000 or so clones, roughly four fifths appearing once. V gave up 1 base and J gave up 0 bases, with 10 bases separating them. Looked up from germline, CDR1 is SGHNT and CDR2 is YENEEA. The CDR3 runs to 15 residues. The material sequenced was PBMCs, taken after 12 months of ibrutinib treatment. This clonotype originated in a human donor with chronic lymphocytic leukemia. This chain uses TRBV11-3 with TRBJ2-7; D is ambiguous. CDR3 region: CASSLGHTSSYEQYF. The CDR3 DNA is TGTGCCAGCAGCTTAGGCCACACGAGCTCCTACGAGCAGTACTTC. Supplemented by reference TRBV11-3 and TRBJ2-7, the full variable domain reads EAGVVQSPRYKIIEKKQPVAFWCNPISGHNTLYWYLQNLGQGPELLIRYENEEAVDDSQLPKDRFSAERLKGVDSTLKIQPAELGDSAVYLCASSLGHTSSYEQYFGPGTRLTVT.